One and the same sample provided the 25 T cell receptor beta chains below, sequenced in a study of blood T cells in healthy people across ages. For the second PCR, which ran for 7 to 11 cycles, a sample-barcoded 5' primer and a J-beta primer mix were used. TCRdb reprocessed the 5' RACE reads via MiXCR and lists one record per CDR3 protein. The sample has fewer than 1.5 million distinct CDR3 sequences; approximately 40% are singletons. Sequenced material: blood. The receptors here all came from a woman aged 18-35 years in good health.

This clonotype was seen a handful of times. V gene TRBV6-6 combines with J gene TRBJ2-3, with 7 bases matching TRBD2. This CDR3 comprises 16 residues. Trimming took 2 bases from V and 1 from J; bases not matched to a gene: 6. Germline lookup yields CDR1 MNHNY and CDR2 SVGAGI (reference sequence). CDR3 region: CASSYSGARGTDTQYF. The DNA for the CDR3 is TGTGCCAGCAGTTACAGCGGGGCGCGGGGCACAGATACGCAGTATTTT.

The chain is built from TRBV2 and TRBJ2-1; 9 nucleotides align to TRBD2. This CDR3 contains 14 residues. Germline CDR1 SNHLY, CDR2 FYNNEI. V was pared by 7 bases and J by 9 bases, with 10 bases of the junction left unmatched. This CDR3 reads CASMLAGIVGEQFF. The CDR3 DNA reads as TGTGCCAGCATGCTAGCGGGGATAGTAGGTGAGCAGTTCTTC.

This clonotype was observed a few times. The gene calls are TRBV29-1 and TRBJ2-1; D gene unclear. Germline V gene lookup returns CDR1 SQVTM and CDR2 ANQGSEA. Trimming stripped 4 bases from V and 3 bases from J, with 7 bases between. The CDR3 loop spans 12 amino acids. The CDR3 reads CSVGGDYNEQFF. CDR3 DNA sequence: TGCAGCGTTGGTGGAGACTACAATGAGCAGTTCTTC.

The V and J genes are TRBV7-9 and TRBJ2-5; D not certain. Judging by the DNA end, TRBJ2-7 fits better; the J call may be wrong. Germline assignment: CDR1 SEHNR and CDR2 FQNEAQ (reference sequence). This CDR3 spans 12 amino acids. The CDR3 region has the DNA TGTGCCAGCAGCTTAAGGTCCAGCGAGCAGTACTTC. As protein: CASSLRSSEQYF.

The V gene is TRBV6-5, the J gene TRBJ2-3; D not certain. The CDR3 is 15 residues long. Germline V lookup: CDR1 MNHEY, CDR2 SVGAGI. Trimming cost V 6 bases and J 0 bases, with 13 bases left between them. CDR3 protein: CASSSSEVSTDTQYF. CDR3 DNA sequence: TGTGCCAGCAGCAGCAGCGAAGTAAGCACAGATACGCAGTATTTT.

V gene TRBV11-1 combines with J gene TRBJ1-5; D is ambiguous. The CDR3 loop spans 16 amino acids. The germline V and J ends were trimmed by 3 bases and 1 base, with 13 bases remaining between them. Per germline, CDR1 SGHAT and CDR2 FQDESV (reference sequence). CDR3 amino acids: CASSLDWQTSNQPQHF. For the CDR3, the DNA is TGTGCCAGCAGCTTGGATTGGCAGACGAGCAATCAGCCCCAGCATTTT.

This clonotype appeared a few times. The gene calls are TRBV3-1 and TRBJ2-7; TRBD2 matches at 8 bases. This CDR3 is 16 amino acids long. V shed 0 bases, J shed 3 bases, and the junction held 7 bases outside the gene matches. Germline V gene data show CDR1 as LGHDT and CDR2 as YNNKEL (reference sequence). CDR3 residues: CASSQDLGTRRYEQYF. Written as DNA, the CDR3 is TGTGCCAGCAGCCAAGATCTCGGGACTAGGCGCTACGAGCAGTACTTC.

This clonotype was observed a few times. J is TRBJ1-1 and V is TRBV5-1; 8 bases are a match to TRBD1. Germline V gene lookup returns CDR1 SGHRS and CDR2 YFSETQ. The V gene end was trimmed by 3 bases and the J gene end by 1 base; junction bases not matched to a gene: 5. This CDR3 contains 15 residues. The CDR3 DNA reads TGCGCCAGCAGCTCTTCGACAGGGGCGAACACTGAAGCTTTCTTT. This translates into CASSSSTGANTEAFF.

In its sample, this clonotype was seen a few times. The chain joins TRBV11-2 to TRBJ2-1, with D perhaps TRBD2 (6 bases). This CDR3 has 16 residues. Germline V gene data show CDR1 as SGHAT and CDR2 as FQNNGV. V shed 1 base and J shed 2 bases, with 12 bases lying between them. The CDR3 loop reads CASSLVSTSPYNEQFF. The CDR3 DNA follows: TGTGCCAGCAGCTTAGTGTCGACTAGTCCCTACAATGAGCAGTTCTTC.

The chain employs TRBV7-9 and TRBJ2-1, with 14 bases that match TRBD2. Losses at the gene ends were 3 bases for V and 2 bases for J; bases not matched to a gene: 6. CDR1 SEHNR and CDR2 FQNEAQ come from the germline V gene (reference sequence). The CDR3 sequence is 18 residues long. CDR3 protein: CASSLTSGRGRPYNEQFF. Here the CDR3 DNA reads TGTGCCAGCAGCTTGACTAGCGGGAGGGGTCGGCCCTACAATGAGCAGTTCTTC.

This chain joins TRBV15 and TRBJ2-3; TRBD2 might be the D (6 bases). Germline lookup yields CDR1 LNHNV and CDR2 YYDKDF (reference sequence). The V end was cut by 7 bases, the J end by 0 bases, with 11 bases between. The CDR3 is 14 residues long. DNA of the CDR3: TGTGCCACCAAGGCGGGGCACAGCACAGATACGCAGTATTTT. This codes for CATKAGHSTDTQYF. Together with reference TRBV15 and TRBJ2-3, the CDR3 gives the full variable domain: DAMVIQNPRYQVTQFGKPVTLSCSQTLNHNVMYWYQQKSSQAPKLLFHYYDKDFNNEADTPDNFQSRRPNTSFCFLDIRSPGLGDTAMYLCATKAGHSTDTQYFGPGTRLTVL.

V and J are TRBV12-3 or TRBV12-4 and TRBJ2-3; TRBD2 agrees at 7 bases. CDR3 size: 14 residues. V was pared by 7 bases and J by 0 bases, with 4 bases of the junction left unmatched. The CDR3 loop reads CASTTGGSTDTQYF. In DNA form, the CDR3 reads TGTGCCAGCACAACGGGGGGTAGCACAGATACGCAGTATTTT.

The chain carries TRBV27 and TRBJ1-1, with D possibly TRBD1 on 5 matching bases. Trimming removed 4 bases at V and 3 bases at J, with 18 bases between. Germline V gives CDR1 MNHEY, CDR2 SMNVEV (reference sequence). The CDR3 contains 16 residues. CDR3 sequence: CASSSGRGVGYTEAFF. CDR3 DNA: TGTGCCAGCAGTTCAGGACGGGGGGTGGGGTACACTGAAGCTTTCTTT.

This clonotype was found a few times. The chain couples TRBV6-2 or TRBV6-3 to TRBJ2-5, with D possibly called TRBD1 or TRBD2 (5 bases each). The germline V gene has CDR1 MNHEY and CDR2 SVGEGT. The CDR3 runs to 14 residues. Deletions cut 4 bases from V and 1 base from J, with 10 bases between. Here the CDR3 reads CASSSVGTQETQYF. CDR3 DNA sequence: TGTGCCAGCAGTTCGGTGGGGACCCAAGAGACCCAGTACTTC.

The rearrangement links TRBV14 to TRBJ1-1; D possibly corresponds to TRBD1 (5 bases). The CDR3 runs 15 residues. V was pared by 3 bases and J by 6 bases, with 17 bases between. The germline V gene encodes CDR1 SGHDN and CDR2 FVKESK. CDR3 nucleotide sequence: TGTGCCAGCAGCCAGGGGACGTCGAGAGGTGCTGAAGCTTTCTTT. Residues: CASSQGTSRGAEAFF.

The J gene is TRBJ2-7, the V gene TRBV30, with TRBD1 matching 11 bases. This CDR3 comprises 12 residues. Germline loops: CDR1 GTSNPN, CDR2 SVGIG (reference sequence). CDR3 in amino acids: CVSGQGGPEQYF. The CDR3 DNA sequence: TGTGTATCGGGACAGGGGGGCCCCGAGCAGTACTTC.

V and J are TRBV7-3 and TRBJ2-2; TRBD1 agrees at 12 bases. The CDR3 totals 18 residues. J was trimmed by 2 bases and V by 5 bases; bases with no gene match: 9. Germline lookup yields CDR1 SGHTA and CDR2 FQGTGA. The CDR3 reads CASSLRTGTGGNTGELFF. Written as DNA, the CDR3 is TGTGCCAGCAGCCTCAGAACCGGGACAGGGGGCAACACCGGGGAGCTGTTTTTT.

The chain couples TRBV5-1 to TRBJ2-5, with 11 bases that match TRBD2. V lost 4 bases and J lost 2; bases outside the gene matches: 4. This CDR3 comprises 15 residues. Germline V lookup: CDR1 SGHRS, CDR2 YFSETQ. The CDR3 here is CASSPSGGKQETQYF. The CDR3, as DNA: TGCGCCAGCAGCCCTAGCGGGGGGAAACAAGAGACCCAGTACTTC. The full variable domain, with the rest looked up from reference TRBV5-1 and TRBJ2-5, is KAGVTQTPRYLIKTRGQQVTLSCSPISGHRSVSWYQQTPGQGLQFLFEYFSETQRNKGNFPGRFSGRQFSNSRSEMNVSTLELGDSALYLCASSPSGGKQETQYFGPGTRLLVL.

The chain combines TRBV14 with TRBJ2-7; a weak D match, TRBD2 (6 bases). CDR3 size: 16 residues. The germline CDR1 and CDR2 sequences are SGHDN and FVKESK. V lost 1 base, J lost 5 bases, and 18 bases lay in between. The CDR3 DNA follows: TGTGCCAGCAGCCAAGGAACGGGGGTGATTCCCGACGAGCAGTACTTC. This gives the protein CASSQGTGVIPDEQYF.

About this clonotype: One end of the junction is discordant with germline, which a read error may explain. The rearrangement joins TRBV2 to TRBJ1-1; unclear D gene. CDR1 and CDR2 (germline): SNHLY, FYNNEI. This CDR3 spans 13 amino acids. CDR3 in amino acids: CASSDGVNPEAFF. CDR3 in DNA: TGTGCCAGCAGTGACGGGGTGAACCCTGAAGCTTTCTTT.

V is TRBV3-1 and J is TRBJ2-4, with 9 bases aligning to TRBD2. The J call may not be correct, given that the DNA end is closer to TRBJ2-7. The CDR3 runs 14 residues. Germline V gene data show CDR1 as LGHDT and CDR2 as YNNKEL (reference sequence). Here the CDR3 reads CASSELAGHYEQYF. CDR3 bases: TGTGCCAGCAGCGAGCTAGCGGGACACTACGAGCAGTACTTC.

CDR3 residues: CASGMTSGGYEQFF. CDR3 coding DNA: TGTGCCAGTGGGATGACTAGCGGGGGCTATGAGCAGTTCTTC. J is TRBJ2-1 and V is TRBV19, with TRBD2 matching over 12 bases. Germline V CDR1 and CDR2: LNHDA, SQIVND (reference sequence). V lost 8 bases and J lost 8; bases outside the gene matches: 7. This CDR3 has 14 amino acids.

This clonotype was picked up a small number of times. The rearrangement joins TRBV6-1 to TRBJ2-2; no clear D gene. The CDR3 covers 18 residues. Germline CDR1 reads MNHNS; CDR2 reads SASEGT. V lost 8 bases, J lost 1 base, and 23 bases lay in between. The CDR3 sequence: CASRRDRMGRLNTGELFF. The DNA for the CDR3 is TGTGCCAGCCGGCGTGATCGGATGGGTCGGTTGAACACCGGGGAGCTGTTTTTT.

The V and J genes are TRBV20-1 and TRBJ1-1, with D hard to call. Per the germline V gene, CDR1 is DFQATT and CDR2 is SNEGSKA (reference sequence). V was clipped by 3 bases and J by 5 bases, with 10 bases between them. The length of the CDR3 is 12 residues. The CDR3 loop is CSASPSTTEAFF. CDR3 nucleotide sequence: TGCAGTGCTAGCCCATCGACGACTGAAGCTTTCTTT.

This clonotype has just a few counts. The chain combines TRBV9 with TRBJ1-1; no clear D gene. CDR1 is SGDLS and CDR2 is YYNGEE in the germline V gene. This CDR3 comprises 14 residues. V was pared by 2 bases and J by 3 bases, with 11 bases between. Here the CDR3 DNA reads TGTGCCAGCAGCGTTTCGAGCCAGGACACTGAAGCTTTCTTT. Amino acids: CASSVSSQDTEAFF.